This record covers a single TCR beta chain. Its target is not known. Germline values: CDR1 MNHEY, CDR2 SVGAGI. Deletions cut 2 bases from V and 8 bases from J, with 12 bases between. CDR3 length: 13 residues. The data derive from a study of T-cell memory formation after mild COVID-19. About the research overall: Largely donor-specific TCR clusters were found.

General study results and limits: In second-wave clones peaking day 37, SARS-CoV-2 specificity remained unconfirmed. CD4/CD8 balance characterized clones contracting day 15 to 85, and CD4+ skew characterized later expanders.

TCRdb called the 5' RACE reads again in MiXCR, with one record for every CDR3 protein. The table lists about 100,000 distinct CDR3 sequences, 18% of them singletons, with less than 6.5% in the top ten. Sequenced sample: PBMCs or a T cell subset sorted from them (not recorded which). This receptor was obtained from a man aged 18 to 30 who had mild COVID-19 (a few samples of this study predate the infection). Cell type and time point are not known. V is TRBV6-5 and J is TRBJ1-2, with unresolved D. CDR3 DNA: TGTGCCAGCAGTTACGGCTTGGACGAGGGCTACACCTTC. Protein: CASSYGLDEGYTF.